This T cell receptor beta chain comes out of a study of graft-versus-host responses after intestinal transplantation. Note on this clone: Its antigen is unidentified.

TCRdb's copy holds only in-frame clones and misses some; the assay was immunoSEQ multiplex PCR. Of tens of thousands of clones in the sample, roughly 91% were seen once. Sequencing used unstimulated CD4+ T cells sorted from spleen or lymph node cells, obtained before intestinal transplant. The clonotype originates from a human donor who received an intestinal transplant.

As DNA, the CDR3 is TGTGCCTGGACCTTACTCAGCGGGGGGCCCGTCAATGAGCAGTTCTTC. It is translated as CAWTLLSGGPVNEQFF. The chain combines TRBV30 with TRBJ2-1, with 9 nucleotides matching TRBD2. The V gene end was trimmed by 4 bases and the J gene end by 6 bases; junction bases not matched to a gene: 13. Germline CDR1 and CDR2: GTSNPN and SVGIG (reference sequence). This CDR3 has 16 amino acids.